This is a list of T cell receptor beta chains from one sample in a study of identical twins. TCRdb independently ran MiXCR on the 5' RACE reads; one entry per CDR3 protein. The data hold roughly 1.6 million distinct CDR3 sequences, with about 32% observed a single time. The sequencing sample was made of cord blood. All receptors derive from a newborn girl in good health. Both conserved end residues are part of each CDR3. The D gene is left open where the match is weak. Clone size appears in some rows only: once, few, many, or a class for an expanded clone.

clone_size: -; v_call: TRBV20-1; j_call: TRBJ2-7; d_call: -; cdr3_aa: CSARDLDSYNEQYF; cdr3_nt: TGCAGTGCTAGAGATCTGGATAGTTACAATGAGCAGTACTTC
clone_size: many; v_call: TRBV25-1; j_call: TRBJ2-7; d_call: -; cdr3_aa: CASSEYPEGEQYF; cdr3_nt: TGTGCCAGCAGTGAATATCCTGAGGGGGAGCAGTACTTC
clone_size: few; v_call: TRBV27; j_call: TRBJ2-7; d_call: -; cdr3_aa: CATSTGYEQYF; cdr3_nt: TGTGCCACCTCAACAGGCTACGAGCAGTACTTC
clone_size: -; v_call: TRBV12-3/TRBV12-4; j_call: TRBJ2-5; d_call: TRBD1; cdr3_aa: CASSRGTGFLETQYF; cdr3_nt: TGTGCCAGCAGCCGAGGGACAGGGTTTTTGGAGACCCAGTACTTC
clone_size: many; v_call: TRBV28; j_call: TRBJ2-1; d_call: -; cdr3_aa: CASSLISSYNEQFF; cdr3_nt: TGTGCCAGCAGTTTAATTAGCTCCTACAATGAGCAGTTCTTC
clone_size: -; v_call: TRBV12-3/TRBV12-4; j_call: TRBJ1-1; d_call: TRBD1; cdr3_aa: CVSSPAEDRDPVNTEAFF; cdr3_nt: TGTGTCAGCAGCCCAGCAGAGGACAGGGATCCCGTAAACACTGAAGCTTTCTTT
clone_size: many; v_call: TRBV11-1; j_call: TRBJ2-7; d_call: TRBD1; cdr3_aa: CASSPRDRNSYEQYF; cdr3_nt: TGTGCCAGCAGCCCCAGGGACAGGAATTCCTACGAGCAGTACTTC
clone_size: -; v_call: TRBV20-1; j_call: TRBJ2-1; d_call: TRBD2; cdr3_aa: CSAESSGKDEQFF; cdr3_nt: TGCAGTGCTGAGTCTAGCGGGAAGGATGAGCAGTTCTTC
clone_size: few; v_call: TRBV5-1; j_call: TRBJ2-1; d_call: -; cdr3_aa: CASSLVAVDSSYNEQFF; cdr3_nt: TGCGCCAGCAGCTTAGTAGCAGTTGATAGCTCCTACAATGAGCAGTTCTTC
clone_size: few; v_call: TRBV12-3/TRBV12-4; j_call: TRBJ2-3; d_call: TRBD2; cdr3_aa: CASSLERTSGATDTQYF; cdr3_nt: TGTGCCAGCAGTTTAGAGAGGACTAGCGGGGCTACAGATACGCAGTATTTT
clone_size: -; v_call: TRBV27; j_call: TRBJ2-7; d_call: TRBD2; cdr3_aa: CASSLWGGSEQYF; cdr3_nt: TGTGCCAGCAGTTTATGGGGGGGGTCCGAGCAGTACTTC
clone_size: few; v_call: TRBV11-1; j_call: TRBJ2-3; d_call: -; cdr3_aa: CASSLEAAFPSDTQYF; cdr3_nt: TGTGCCAGCAGCTTAGAGGCGGCCTTTCCCTCAGATACGCAGTATTTT
clone_size: -; v_call: TRBV13; j_call: TRBJ2-1; d_call: -; cdr3_aa: CASGLGRNEQFF; cdr3_nt: TGTGCCAGCGGCTTAGGCCGGAATGAGCAGTTCTTC
clone_size: -; v_call: TRBV7-2; j_call: TRBJ2-5; d_call: TRBD2; cdr3_aa: CASSLMATSGRNEQYF; cdr3_nt: TGTGCCAGCAGCTTAATGGCGACTAGCGGCCGCAATGAGCAGTACTTC
clone_size: few; v_call: TRBV24-1; j_call: TRBJ1-3; d_call: TRBD1; cdr3_aa: CATSDSGQGSGNTIYF; cdr3_nt: TGTGCCACCAGTGATTCGGGACAGGGCTCTGGAAACACCATATATTTT
clone_size: few; v_call: TRBV7-8; j_call: TRBJ2-2; d_call: -; cdr3_aa: CASTRWLAENTGELFF; cdr3_nt: TGTGCCAGCACGAGATGGCTAGCAGAAAACACCGGGGAGCTGTTTTTT
clone_size: few; v_call: TRBV5-1; j_call: TRBJ2-1; d_call: -; cdr3_aa: CASSLVGAGVYNEQFF; cdr3_nt: TGCGCCAGCAGCTTGGTGGGGGCGGGGGTATACAATGAGCAGTTCTTC
clone_size: -; v_call: TRBV20-1; j_call: TRBJ2-1; d_call: -; cdr3_aa: CSARVLGGDSYNEQFF; cdr3_nt: TGCAGTGCTAGAGTCTTAGGGGGAGACTCCTACAATGAGCAGTTCTTC
clone_size: many; v_call: TRBV10-3; j_call: TRBJ1-2; d_call: TRBD1; cdr3_aa: CAIGQGVYGYTF; cdr3_nt: TGTGCCATTGGACAGGGAGTCTATGGCTACACCTTC
clone_size: once; v_call: TRBV12-3/TRBV12-4; j_call: TRBJ1-1; d_call: -; cdr3_aa: CAGSFGGDTEAFF; cdr3_nt: TGTGCCGGCAGTTTTGGGGGGGACACTGAAGCTTTCTTT
clone_size: -; v_call: TRBV5-6; j_call: TRBJ2-7; d_call: -; cdr3_aa: CASSPGPGAYEQYF; cdr3_nt: TGTGCCAGCAGCCCGGGTCCGGGAGCCTACGAGCAGTACTTC
clone_size: few; v_call: TRBV4-2; j_call: TRBJ2-3; d_call: TRBD2; cdr3_aa: CASRPSSGGADTQYF; cdr3_nt: TGTGCCAGCAGACCTTCTAGCGGGGGCGCAGATACGCAGTATTTT